Included here is one T cell receptor (beta chain) sequence, with context. The antigen remains undetermined. Assay used: immunoSEQ multiplex PCR; TCRdb lists only in-frame clones, some missing. Of about 96,000 clones detected, approximately 90% appear once; the ten largest clones hold roughly 0.17%. This record comes from a study of graft-versus-host responses after intestinal transplantation. Study conclusions and caveats: Ileal or blood samples showed some GvH clones first, and such clones were also found in recipient marrow.

Germline V gives CDR1 SEHNR, CDR2 FQNEAQ (reference sequence). This CDR3 region has 19 residues. V lost 8 bases and J lost 1; bases outside the gene matches: 14. Sequenced material: unstimulated CD4+ T cells sorted from spleen or lymph node cells, taken before intestinal transplant. This clonotype originated in a human donor who received an intestinal transplant. The V gene is TRBV7-9, the J gene TRBJ2-1; the match to TRBD2 covers 13 bases. The CDR3 coding sequence is TGTGCCAGCCCCCTACGGACTAGCGGGGGCCAACCGTCCTACAATGAGCAGTTCTTC. Protein: CASPLRTSGGQPSYNEQFF.